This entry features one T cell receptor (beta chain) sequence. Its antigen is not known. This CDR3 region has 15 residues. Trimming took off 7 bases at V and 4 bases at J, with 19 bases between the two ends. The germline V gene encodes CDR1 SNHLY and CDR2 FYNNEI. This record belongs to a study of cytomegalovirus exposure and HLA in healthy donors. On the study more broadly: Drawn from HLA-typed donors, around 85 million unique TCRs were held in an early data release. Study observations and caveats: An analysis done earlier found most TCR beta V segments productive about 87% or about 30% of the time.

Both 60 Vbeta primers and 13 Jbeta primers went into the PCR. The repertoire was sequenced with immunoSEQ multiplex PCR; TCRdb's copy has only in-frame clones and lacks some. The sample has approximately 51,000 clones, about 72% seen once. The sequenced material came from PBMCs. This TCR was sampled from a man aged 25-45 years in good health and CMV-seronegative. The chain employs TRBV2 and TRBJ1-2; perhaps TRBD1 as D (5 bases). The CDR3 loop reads CASKNYEDTLYGYTF. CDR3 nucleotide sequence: TGTGCCAGCAAAAACTACGAGGACACCCTCTATGGCTACACCTTC.